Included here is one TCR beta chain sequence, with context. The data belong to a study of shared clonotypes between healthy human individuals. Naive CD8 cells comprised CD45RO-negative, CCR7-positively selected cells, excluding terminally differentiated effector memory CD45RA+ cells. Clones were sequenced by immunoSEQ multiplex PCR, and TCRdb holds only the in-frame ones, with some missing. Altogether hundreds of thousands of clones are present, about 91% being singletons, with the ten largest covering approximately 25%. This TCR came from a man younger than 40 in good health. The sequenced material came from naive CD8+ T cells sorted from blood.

CDR3 sequence reads: CSVLLTDRVYTGELFF. The CDR3 DNA reads TGCAGCGTCCTCTTAACCGACAGGGTGTACACCGGGGAGCTGTTTTTT. The gene calls are TRBV29-1 and TRBJ2-2, with TRBD1 matching over 7 bases. The CDR3 has 16 residues. The germline V gene has CDR1 SQVTM and CDR2 ANQGSEA. V lost 6 bases, J lost 3 bases, and 13 bases stayed unmatched.